This T cell receptor beta chain was sequenced during a study of shared clonotypes between healthy human individuals. The wider study: A couple of women and three men aged 18 to 49 served as donors. Study results and caveats: Few donors restricted represented genetic and exposure-history diversity. Compared with memory subsets, naive subsets generally had larger estimated richness.

Here immunoSEQ multiplex PCR was the method, and the copy in TCRdb shows in-frame clones only, minus some. The sample contains 600,000 or so clones, roughly 98% of which appear only once. CD45RO-negative, CCR7-positively selected cells formed the naive CD8 fraction, excluding terminally differentiated effector memory CD45RA+ cells. Nashville, Tennessee was home to all donors, each a Caucasian adult. About this clone itself: As yet, its antigen is unknown.

V was shortened by 4 bases and J by 2 bases, with 7 bases between the two germline ends. The CDR3 is 13 residues long. Germline-derived CDR1 and CDR2 are SEHNR and FQNEAQ (reference sequence). The chain links TRBV7-9 to TRBJ2-3; no definite D call. Input material: naive CD8+ T cells sorted from blood. The origin of this receptor is a man aged 25 to 40 in good health. Here the CDR3 reads CASSSPDTDTQYF. The CDR3 nucleotides are TGTGCCAGCAGCTCACCGGACACAGATACGCAGTATTTT.